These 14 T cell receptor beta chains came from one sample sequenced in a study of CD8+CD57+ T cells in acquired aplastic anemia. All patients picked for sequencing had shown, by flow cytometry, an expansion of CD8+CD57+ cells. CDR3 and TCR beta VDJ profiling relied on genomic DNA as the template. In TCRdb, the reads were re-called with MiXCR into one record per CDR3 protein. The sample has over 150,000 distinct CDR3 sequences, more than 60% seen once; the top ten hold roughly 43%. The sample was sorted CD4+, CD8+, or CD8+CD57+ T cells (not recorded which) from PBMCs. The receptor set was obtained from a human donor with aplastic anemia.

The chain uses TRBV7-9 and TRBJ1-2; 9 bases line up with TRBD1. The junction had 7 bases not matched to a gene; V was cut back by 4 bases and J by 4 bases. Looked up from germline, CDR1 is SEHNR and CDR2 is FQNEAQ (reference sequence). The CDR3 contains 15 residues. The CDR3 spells CASSSGQGGGYGYTF. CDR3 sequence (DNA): TGTGCCAGCAGCTCGGGACAGGGAGGTGGCTATGGCTACACCTTC.

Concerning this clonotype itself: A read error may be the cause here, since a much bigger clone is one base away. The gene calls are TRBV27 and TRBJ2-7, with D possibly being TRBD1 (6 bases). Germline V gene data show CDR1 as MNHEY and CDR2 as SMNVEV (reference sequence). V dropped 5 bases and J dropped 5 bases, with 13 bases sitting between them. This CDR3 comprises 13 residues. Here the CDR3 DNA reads TGTGCCAGCAGTCTTAGGGGGTTAGACGAGCAGTACTTC. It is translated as CASSLRGLDEQYF.

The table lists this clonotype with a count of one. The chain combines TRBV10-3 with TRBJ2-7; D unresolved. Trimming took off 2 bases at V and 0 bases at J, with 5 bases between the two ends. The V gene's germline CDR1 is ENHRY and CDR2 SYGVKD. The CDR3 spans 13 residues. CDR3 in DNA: TGTGCCATCAGTGAGCCGCCCTCCTACGAGCAGTACTTC. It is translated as CAISEPPSYEQYF.

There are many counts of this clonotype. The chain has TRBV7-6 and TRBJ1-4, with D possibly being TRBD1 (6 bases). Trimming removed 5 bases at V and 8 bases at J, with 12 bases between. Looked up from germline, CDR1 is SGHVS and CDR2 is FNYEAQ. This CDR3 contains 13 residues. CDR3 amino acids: CASSPQGTEKLFF. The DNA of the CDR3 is TGTGCCAGCAGCCCACAGGGTACAGAAAAACTGTTTTTT.

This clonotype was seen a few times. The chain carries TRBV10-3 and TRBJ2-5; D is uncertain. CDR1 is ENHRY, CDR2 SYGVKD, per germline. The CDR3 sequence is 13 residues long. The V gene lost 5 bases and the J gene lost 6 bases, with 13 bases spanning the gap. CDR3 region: CAISPELGKTQYF. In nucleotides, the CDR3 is TGTGCCATCAGTCCCGAGCTAGGAAAGACCCAGTACTTC.

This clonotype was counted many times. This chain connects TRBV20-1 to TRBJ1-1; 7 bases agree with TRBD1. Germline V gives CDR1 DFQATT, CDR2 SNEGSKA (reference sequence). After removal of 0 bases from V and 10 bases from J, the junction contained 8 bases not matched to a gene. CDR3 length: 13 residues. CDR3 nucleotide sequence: TGCAGTGCTAGAGATCCCAGGGGGACAGCAGCTTTCTTT. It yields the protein CSARDPRGTAAFF.

The CDR3 region is CAIRETSGGAGDTQYF. CDR3 sequence (DNA): TGTGCCATCAGGGAGACTAGCGGGGGGGCTGGAGATACGCAGTATTTT. The chain couples TRBV10-3 to TRBJ2-3; 14 positions agree with TRBD2. Looked up from germline, CDR1 is ENHRY and CDR2 is SYGVKD. Unmatched junction bases numbered 7, after V lost 6 bases and J lost 5 bases. The CDR3 is 16 amino acids.

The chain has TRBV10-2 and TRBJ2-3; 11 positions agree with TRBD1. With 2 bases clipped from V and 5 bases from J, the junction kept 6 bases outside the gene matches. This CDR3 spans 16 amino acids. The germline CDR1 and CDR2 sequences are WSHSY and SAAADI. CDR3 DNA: TGCGCCAGCAGTGAGATAGGGACAGGGGGTGGAGATACGCAGTATTTT. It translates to CASSEIGTGGGDTQYF.

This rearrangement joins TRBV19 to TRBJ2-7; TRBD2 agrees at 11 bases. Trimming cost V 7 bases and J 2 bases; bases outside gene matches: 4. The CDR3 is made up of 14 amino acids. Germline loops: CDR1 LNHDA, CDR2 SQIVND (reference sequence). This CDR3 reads CASTTSGGTYEQYF. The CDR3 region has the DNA TGTGCCAGTACTACTAGCGGGGGAACCTACGAGCAGTACTTC. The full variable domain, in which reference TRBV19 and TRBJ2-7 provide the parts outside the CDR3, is DGGITQSPKYLFRKEGQNVTLSCEQNLNHDAMYWYRQDPGQGLRLIYYSQIVNDFQKGDIAEGYSVSREKKESFPLTVTSAQKNPTAFYLCASTTSGGTYEQYFGPGTRLTVT.

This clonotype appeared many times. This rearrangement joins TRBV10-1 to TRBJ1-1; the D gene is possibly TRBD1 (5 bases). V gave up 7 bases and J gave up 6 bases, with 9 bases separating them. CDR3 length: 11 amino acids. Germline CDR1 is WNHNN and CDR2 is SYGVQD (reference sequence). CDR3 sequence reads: CASNWGPEAFF. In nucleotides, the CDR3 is TGCGCCAGCAATTGGGGCCCTGAAGCTTTCTTT.

CDR3 loop: CASSLGGTAQETQYF. The CDR3 DNA follows: TGTGCCAGCAGCTTAGGGGGGACAGCACAAGAGACCCAGTACTTC. This rearrangement joins TRBV7-3 to TRBJ2-5; D perhaps matches TRBD1 (7 bases). V was cut by 2 bases and J by 2 bases, with 12 bases left in between. CDR3 length: 15 amino acids. CDR1 and CDR2 from the germline V gene are SGHTA and FQGTGA.

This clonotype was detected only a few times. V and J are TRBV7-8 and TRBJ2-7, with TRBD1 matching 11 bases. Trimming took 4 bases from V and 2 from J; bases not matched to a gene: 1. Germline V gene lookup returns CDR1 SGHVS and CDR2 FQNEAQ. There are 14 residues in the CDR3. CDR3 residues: CASSSGQGAYEQYF. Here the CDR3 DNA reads TGTGCCAGCAGCTCGGGACAGGGGGCCTACGAGCAGTACTTC. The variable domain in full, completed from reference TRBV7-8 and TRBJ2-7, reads GAGVSQSPRYKVAKRGQDVALRCDPISGHVSLFWYQQALGQGPEFLTYFQNEAQLDKSGLPSDRFFAERPEGSVSTLKIQRTQQEDSAVYLCASSSGQGAYEQYFGPGTRLTVT.

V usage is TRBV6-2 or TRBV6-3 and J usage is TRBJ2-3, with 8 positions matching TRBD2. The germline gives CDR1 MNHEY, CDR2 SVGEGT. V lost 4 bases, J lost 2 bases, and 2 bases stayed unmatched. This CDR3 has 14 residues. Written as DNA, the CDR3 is TGTGCCAGCAGTTTTAGCGGGGACACAGATACGCAGTATTTT. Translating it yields CASSFSGDTDTQYF.

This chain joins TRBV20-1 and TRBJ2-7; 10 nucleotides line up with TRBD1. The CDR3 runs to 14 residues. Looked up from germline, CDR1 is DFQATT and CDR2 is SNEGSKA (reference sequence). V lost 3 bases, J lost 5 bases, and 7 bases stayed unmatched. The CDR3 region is CSASIWDRGDEQYF. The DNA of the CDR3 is TGCAGTGCTAGCATCTGGGACAGGGGAGACGAGCAGTACTTC.